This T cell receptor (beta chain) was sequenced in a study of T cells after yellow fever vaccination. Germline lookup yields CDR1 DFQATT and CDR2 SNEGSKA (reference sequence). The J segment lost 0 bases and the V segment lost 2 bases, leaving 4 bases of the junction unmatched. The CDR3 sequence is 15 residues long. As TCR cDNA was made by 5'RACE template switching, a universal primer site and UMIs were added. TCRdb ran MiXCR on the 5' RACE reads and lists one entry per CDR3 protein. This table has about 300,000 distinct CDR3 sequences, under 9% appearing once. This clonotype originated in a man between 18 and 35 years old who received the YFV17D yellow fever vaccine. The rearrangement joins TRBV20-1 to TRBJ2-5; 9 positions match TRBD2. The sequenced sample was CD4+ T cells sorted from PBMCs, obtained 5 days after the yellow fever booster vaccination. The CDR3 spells CSARNSGGDQETQYF. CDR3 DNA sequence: TGCAGTGCTAGAAATAGCGGGGGAGACCAAGAGACCCAGTACTTC.